The 26 T cell receptor beta chains given below trace back to one sample, sequenced in a study of beta chain features in type 1 diabetes. The entirety of the isolated RNA underwent reverse transcription, so expressed TCRB transcripts were sequenced. The table came from immunoSEQ multiplex PCR; TCRdb's copy has only in-frame clones and leaves some out. The data show around 340,000 clones, around 19% seen once. The sample was naive CD4+ T cells from blood. All receptors come from a woman between 18 and 29 years old in good health.

J is TRBJ2-3 and V is TRBV30, with 11 bases aligning to TRBD1. Germline V gives CDR1 GTSNPN, CDR2 SVGIG (reference sequence). The CDR3 has 19 residues. The V gene end was trimmed by 4 bases and the J gene end by 2 bases; junction bases not matched to a gene: 17. In nucleotides, the CDR3 is TGTGCCTGGACCTCAGCCCGGACAGGGGGCTCCAGAGTCACAGATACGCAGTATTTT. Its translation is CAWTSARTGGSRVTDTQYF.

The chain employs TRBV9 and TRBJ2-5; D is possibly TRBD2 (5 bases). This CDR3 is built from 14 residues. The germline V gene has CDR1 SGDLS and CDR2 YYNGEE. The ends were cut back, 0 bases at V and 7 bases at J, with 13 bases in the middle. This chain's CDR3 is CASSVGAAEGTQYF. CDR3 bases: TGTGCCAGCAGCGTAGGTGCAGCAGAGGGGACCCAGTACTTC. The whole variable domain, remainder taken from reference TRBV9 and TRBJ2-5, is DSGVTQTPKHLITATGQRVTLRCSPRSGDLSVYWYQQSLDQGLQFLIQYYNGEERAKGNILERFSAQQFPDLHSELNLSSLELGDSALYFCASSVGAAEGTQYFGPGTRLLVL.

V and J are TRBV10-2 and TRBJ2-7, with 9 bases fitting TRBD1. J lost 7 bases, V lost 4 bases, and 11 bases had no gene match. Germline V lookup: CDR1 WSHSY, CDR2 SAAADI. This CDR3 is 15 amino acids long. In DNA, the CDR3 is TGCGCCAGCAGTGCACAGACAGGGGGAGCGAGGGAGCAGTACTTC. This codes for CASSAQTGGAREQYF.

This rearrangement joins TRBV5-1 to TRBJ1-6; D may be TRBD1 (5 bases). The ends were cut back, 1 base at V and 7 bases at J, with 9 bases in the middle. The CDR3 runs 14 residues. Germline loops: CDR1 SGHRS, CDR2 YFSETQ. The CDR3 nucleotides are TGCGCCAGCAGCTTGCAGGGTATCAATTCACCCCTCCACTTT. Translating gives CASSLQGINSPLHF.

This chain joins TRBV7-8 and TRBJ2-1, with 10 bases matching TRBD2. Germline trimming cut 5 bases from V and 4 bases from J; bases unmatched to any gene: 11. The CDR3 extends over 17 amino acids. In germline, CDR1 is SGHVS, CDR2 FQNEAQ. The CDR3 loop reads CASSQALGLAFYNEQFF. For the CDR3, the DNA is TGTGCCAGCAGCCAGGCCCTGGGACTAGCGTTTTACAATGAGCAGTTCTTC.

This clone showed up just a few times. V usage is TRBV29-1 and J usage is TRBJ2-7, with 9 bases aligning to TRBD1. Germline assignment: CDR1 SQVTM and CDR2 ANQGSEA. J was trimmed by 1 base and V by 5 bases; bases with no gene match: 3. The CDR3 length is 13 residues. CDR3 in amino acids: CSVSGTGSYEQYF. For the CDR3, the DNA is TGCAGCGTTTCGGGGACAGGGTCCTACGAGCAGTACTTC.

The chain couples TRBV7-2 to TRBJ2-2; perhaps TRBD2 as D (5 bases). The germline V and J ends were trimmed by 1 base and 4 bases, with 10 bases remaining between them. The V gene's germline CDR1 is SGHTA and CDR2 FQGNSA. This CDR3 has 15 amino acids. The CDR3 sequence: CASSLGTVPTGELFF. CDR3 coding DNA: TGTGCCAGCAGCTTAGGGACTGTGCCCACCGGGGAGCTGTTTTTT.

This chain uses TRBV2 with TRBJ2-2, with D possibly being TRBD1 (6 bases). This CDR3 has 15 amino acids. Germline assignment: CDR1 SNHLY and CDR2 FYNNEI. Trimming removed 4 bases at V and 4 bases at J, with 13 bases between. For the CDR3, the DNA is TGTGCCAGCAGTGTCGCCAGGGGCTTCACCGGGGAGCTGTTTTTT. It codes for CASSVARGFTGELFF.

V gene TRBV9 combines with J gene TRBJ2-1; 9 bases agree with TRBD1. The V segment lost 0 bases and the J segment 4 bases; nucleotides outside the gene matches: 2. Germline CDR1 SGDLS, CDR2 YYNGEE. There are 15 residues in the CDR3. In DNA, the CDR3 is TGTGCCAGCAGCGTAGACAGGGGGCTTTACAATGAGCAGTTCTTC. Its translation is CASSVDRGLYNEQFF. Drawing the rest from reference TRBV9 and TRBJ2-1, the complete variable domain is DSGVTQTPKHLITATGQRVTLRCSPRSGDLSVYWYQQSLDQGLQFLIQYYNGEERAKGNILERFSAQQFPDLHSELNLSSLELGDSALYFCASSVDRGLYNEQFFGPGTRLTVL.

This rearrangement joins TRBV19 to TRBJ2-5, with 7 positions matching TRBD2. Germline CDR1 LNHDA, CDR2 SQIVND (reference sequence). The CDR3 has 15 residues. V lost 1 base to trimming and J lost 5 bases; unmatched junction nucleotides: 7. CDR3 nucleotide sequence: TGTGCCAGTAGTATAGCGGGAGGAAGAGGGGAGACCCAGTACTTC. It yields the protein CASSIAGGRGETQYF.

This clone has a handful of counts. The chain joins TRBV2 to TRBJ2-3; 12 positions agree with TRBD2. CDR3 length: 15 residues. Germline CDR1 reads SNHLY; CDR2 reads FYNNEI. After removal of 4 bases from V and 1 base from J, the junction contained 0 bases not matched to a gene. The CDR3 DNA reads TGTGCCAGCAGTGGACTAGCGGGAGGCACAGATACGCAGTATTTT. It is translated as CASSGLAGGTDTQYF.

The sample holds a few counts of this clone. The DNA for the CDR3 is TGTGCCAGCAGCTCGGGTCCTCGGGACTATGGCTACACCTTC. Translation gives CASSSGPRDYGYTF. The genes are TRBV7-2 and TRBJ1-2; no firm D call. This CDR3 spans 14 amino acids. V was clipped by 4 bases and J by 3 bases, with 12 bases between them. Germline values: CDR1 SGHTA, CDR2 FQGNSA.

This clone has more than one count but fewer than ten. V usage is TRBV10-2 and J usage is TRBJ2-3; D gene uncertain. CDR3 length equals 13 residues. Trimming left V 8 bases short and J 1 base short, with 10 bases between. The germline gives CDR1 WSHSY, CDR2 SAAADI. The CDR3 is CASASQGTDTQYF. CDR3 sequence (DNA): TGCGCCAGCGCTTCCCAGGGCACAGATACGCAGTATTTT.

In this sample, this clone turned up a few times. The chain has TRBV30 and TRBJ1-4, with 10 bases matching TRBD1. V was pared by 4 bases and J by 4 bases, with 6 bases of the junction left unmatched. The germline gives CDR1 GTSNPN, CDR2 SVGIG (reference sequence). The CDR3 spans 15 residues. CDR3 region: CAWTDRGLGNEKLFF. The CDR3 bases are TGTGCCTGGACCGACAGGGGGCTTGGTAATGAAAAACTGTTTTTT.

The sample holds a few counts of this clone. This chain's CDR3 is CASSELTGVKFF. The CDR3 nucleotides are TGTGCCAGCAGTGAATTGACGGGAGTGAAGTTCTTC. The chain combines TRBV2 with TRBJ2-1, with D possibly matching TRBD2 (6 bases). The CDR3 covers 12 residues. The ends were cut back, 2 bases at V and 14 bases at J, with 13 bases in the middle. Germline assignment: CDR1 SNHLY and CDR2 FYNNEI.

This clone has a handful of counts. The chain links TRBV19 to TRBJ2-5, with 7 bases that match TRBD2. The CDR3 has 16 residues. CDR1 is LNHDA and CDR2 is SQIVND in the germline V gene (reference sequence). J was trimmed by 2 bases and V by 3 bases; bases with no gene match: 9. CDR3: CASSMGELADQETQYF. CDR3 DNA sequence: TGTGCCAGTAGTATGGGCGAGCTAGCGGATCAAGAGACCCAGTACTTC.

This clone was seen a handful of times. The chain has TRBV15 and TRBJ2-4; the match to TRBD2 covers 9 bases. The CDR3 totals 14 residues. V lost 0 bases to trimming and J lost 9 bases; unmatched junction nucleotides: 3. CDR1 and CDR2 from the germline V gene are LNHNV and YYDKDF (reference sequence). This chain's CDR3 is CATSRDVREGIQYF. CDR3 nucleotide sequence: TGTGCCACCAGCAGAGATGTGCGGGAGGGCATTCAGTACTTC.

The rearrangement uses TRBV14 and TRBJ2-7; 8 bases align to TRBD1. With 4 bases clipped from V and 4 bases from J, the junction kept 6 bases outside the gene matches. The CDR3 length is 14 residues. Looked up from germline, CDR1 is SGHDN and CDR2 is FVKESK. CDR3 in DNA: TGTGCCAGCAGCCCTAGACAGGGGACTTACGAGCAGTACTTC. This codes for CASSPRQGTYEQYF. The variable domain in full, with the rest retrieved from reference TRBV14 and TRBJ2-7, is EAGVTQFPSHSVIEKGQTVTLRCDPISGHDNLYWYRRVMGKEIKFLLHFVKESKQDESGMPNNRFLAERTGGTYSTLKVQPAELEDSGVYFCASSPRQGTYEQYFGPGTRLTVT.

This sequence joins TRBV7-2 and TRBJ2-1, with D possibly matching TRBD1 (5 bases). CDR3 length equals 15 residues. The V and J ends lost 3 bases and 2 bases respectively, with 11 bases between them. Germline V gene lookup returns CDR1 SGHTA and CDR2 FQGNSA. The CDR3 loop is CASSLPGQPYNEQFF. The CDR3 region has the DNA TGTGCCAGCAGCTTGCCAGGGCAACCCTACAATGAGCAGTTCTTC.

This clone was seen only a few times. The V gene is TRBV5-1, the J gene TRBJ1-1; D uncertain. Trimming took off 0 bases at V and 2 bases at J, with 5 bases between the two ends. Germline V gives CDR1 SGHRS, CDR2 YFSETQ. The CDR3 covers 13 residues. DNA for the CDR3: TGCGCCAGCAGCTTGGACATAAACACTGAAGCTTTCTTT. The encoded protein is CASSLDINTEAFF.

Only a few counts were recorded for this clone. This chain connects TRBV19 to TRBJ2-7; 10 bases align to TRBD1. Trimming removed 6 bases from V and 2 bases from J; junction bases left unmatched: 10. Germline assignment: CDR1 LNHDA and CDR2 SQIVND (reference sequence). This CDR3 contains 16 residues. CDR3: CASSPTGTGATYEQYF. DNA for the CDR3: TGTGCCAGTAGCCCTACCGGGACAGGGGCGACCTACGAGCAGTACTTC.

This clone was seen a single time. The rearrangement links TRBV7-9 to TRBJ1-6, with D unclear. The V and J ends lost 0 bases and 6 bases respectively, with 15 bases between them. Germline values: CDR1 SEHNR, CDR2 FQNEAQ (reference sequence). The CDR3 has 17 residues. Here the CDR3 DNA reads TGTGCCAGCAGCTTAGCGAAGAGAGGACTCCTTAATTCACCCCTCCACTTT. Translating it yields CASSLAKRGLLNSPLHF.

This clone has a handful of counts. The chain couples TRBV4-1 to TRBJ2-4, with 8 bases that match TRBD2. CDR3 size: 15 residues. J was trimmed by 5 bases and V by 4 bases; bases with no gene match: 7. The germline V gene encodes CDR1 MGHRA and CDR2 YSYEKL. CDR3 in amino acids: CASSLVTSVENIQYF. The CDR3 bases are TGCGCCAGCAGCCTTGTGACTAGCGTTGAAAACATTCAGTACTTC.

This clone showed up just a few times. The chain links TRBV7-8 to TRBJ2-6; weak D call: TRBD2 (6 bases). The CDR3 is 14 amino acids. V was pared by 8 bases and J by 2 bases, with 10 bases between. CDR1 and CDR2 (germline): SGHVS, FQNEAQ. The CDR3 is CASQWGAGANVLTF. Here the CDR3 DNA reads TGTGCCAGCCAGTGGGGGGCTGGGGCCAACGTCCTGACTTTC.

The V call is TRBV7-9, the J call TRBJ2-7; 13 nucleotides line up with TRBD2. The CDR3 covers 15 residues. With V trimmed by 5 bases and J by 4 bases, 5 bases remained unmatched. Germline lookup yields CDR1 SEHNR and CDR2 FQNEAQ (reference sequence). CDR3 coding DNA: TGTGCCAGCAGCCGAGGACTAGCGGGAGTATACGAGCAGTACTTC. Translating it yields CASSRGLAGVYEQYF.

The chain joins TRBV5-1 to TRBJ2-1; 14 bases align to TRBD2. The CDR3 is 15 amino acids. Losses at the gene ends were 4 bases for V and 9 bases for J; bases not matched to a gene: 6. Per germline, CDR1 SGHRS and CDR2 YFSETQ. The CDR3 reads CASSLGLAGASEQFF. Here the CDR3 DNA reads TGCGCCAGCAGCCTGGGACTAGCGGGGGCCTCTGAGCAGTTCTTC.